This TCR beta chain is drawn from a study of cytomegalovirus exposure and HLA in healthy donors (dated by TCRdb to 2016 to 2017). About the investigation overall: According to a later analysis, the 120 or so validation repertoires were produced on the same platform as the 700 or so repertoires of the first cohort. The study was designed to test whether signatures of past pathogen exposure could be identified by cataloging public T cell receptors. Besides the first cohort of about 730 subjects, a separate validation cohort made up of roughly 120 different subjects was used. To predict cytomegalovirus infection status, the study brought together high-throughput TCR immunosequencing, statistical association of individual TCRs with disease status, and machine learning.

On this clone itself: Its cognate antigen has yet to be identified. No per-base quality is available; no much larger clone lies one base away.

The donors belonged to the validation cohort of approximately 130 subjects, which was separate from the approximately 700-subject first cohort. Preparation of the library involved the immunoSEQ multiplex PCR assay. On the study's bioinformatics: A statistical classification framework was built to diagnose cytomegalovirus status from the catalog of TCR beta chain sequences. TCRdb retrieved this table from immuneACCESS and kept in-frame rearrangements only. Not all clones are present; in checked studies, unresolved V genes account for under half, and no reason is known for the remainder. Clone size and the V and J calls come from that table; the DNA yielded D and trimming. The sample yields roughly 170,000 clones; about four fifths were counted once. Of the sample, roughly 2.8% is held by the ten largest clones. CDR1 and CDR2 are drawn from the germline V gene: SGHTA, FQGNSA. The CDR3 spans 19 residues, from the cysteine through the phenylalanine. Only the CDR3 portion is preserved as DNA: 57 bases, with reading frame beginning at the first base. The germline ends are 17 bases apart after V is trimmed by 2 bases and J by 0 bases.

General study outcomes and caveats: According to the authors, the approach could potentially be generalized to other disease states and immunological phenotypes. Of the cluster scores, approximately 95% were above 0 in a later analysis, which found that TCRs clustered in the first cohort also tended to co-occur in the 130 or so validation repertoires. A total of 150 to 200 TCR beta chains were listed by the study as associated with cytomegalovirus. The classifier was reported to diagnose cytomegalovirus status with high specificity and sensitivity in both the original cohort and the validation cohort. A few of the identified cytomegalovirus-associated TCR beta chains were confirmed in vitro to be specific for cytomegalovirus antigens. Most TCR sequences were seen in very few donors, while some public TCRs were found in many individuals. A later analysis lacked HLA typing for the validation cohort, so it scored co-occurrence in that cohort across all 110 or so repertoires.

The specimen was PBMCs. This receptor was identified in a woman between 18 and 29 years old in good health and CMV-seropositive. The chain uses TRBV7-2 and TRBJ2-6; TRBD2 is a possible D gene, resting on 6 matching bases. The CDR3 reads as follows: CASSLIRGTLSSGANVLTF. Read as DNA, the sequence is TGTGCCAGCAGCTTAATCCGGGGGACTTTATCCTCTGGGGCCAACGTCCTGACTTTC. Supplemented by the reference TRBV7-2 and TRBJ2-6 proteins around the CDR3, the complete variable domain is GAGVSQSPSNKVTEKGKDVELRCDPISGHTALYWYRQSLGQGLEFLIYFQGNSAPDKSGLPSDRFSAERTGGSVSTLTIQRTQQEDSAVYLCASSLIRGTLSSGANVLTFGAGSRLTVL.